Following are 24 T cell receptor beta chains from one sample sequenced in a study of PD-L1 blockade in urothelial cancer. Noted time point: peripheral blood 6 weeks after treatment start. Sequencing used immunoSEQ multiplex PCR; TCRdb keeps in-frame clones, though not all of them. This repertoire shows about 40,000 clones, around four fifths found once; its top ten account for roughly a tenth. Specimen: PBMCs, collected around atezolizumab (anti-PD-L1) treatment. Receptors were obtained from a man in his forties or fifties with urothelial cancer.

This chain joins TRBV7-3 and TRBJ2-1; 7 nucleotides align to TRBD2. CDR3 length equals 13 residues. The germline V gene encodes CDR1 SGHTA and CDR2 FQGTGA. V was clipped by 4 bases and J by 5 bases; unmatched bases: 2. The CDR3 sequence: CASSSGLDNEQFF. CDR3 coding DNA: TGTGCCAGCAGCTCCGGACTAGACAATGAGCAGTTCTTC. The whole variable domain, remainder taken from reference TRBV7-3 and TRBJ2-1, is GAGVSQTPSNKVTEKGKYVELRCDPISGHTALYWYRQSLGQGPEFLIYFQGTGAADDSGLPNDRFFAVRPEGSVSTLKIQRTERGDSAVYLCASSSGLDNEQFFGPGTRLTVL.

The genes are TRBV28 and TRBJ1-1, with 7 bases lining up with TRBD1. J gave up 4 bases and V 5 bases, and 7 bases lay outside the gene matches. CDR3 size: 14 residues. From germline, CDR1 is MDHEN and CDR2 SYDVKM. CDR3 region: CASSLPDRLTEAFF. DNA of the CDR3: TGTGCCAGCAGTCTCCCGGACAGGCTCACTGAAGCTTTCTTT.

The chain couples TRBV5-1 to TRBJ2-2; weak D call: TRBD2 (6 bases). V was clipped by 3 bases and J by 6 bases, with 18 bases between them. Germline CDR1 and CDR2: SGHRS and YFSETQ. The CDR3 has 16 amino acids. DNA for the CDR3: TGCGCCAGCAGCTCCCCCCCTGGGGAGGTAGCCGGGGAGCTGTTTTTT. This codes for CASSSPPGEVAGELFF.

The chain recombines TRBV27 with TRBJ2-2; TRBD2 agrees at 8 bases. CDR1 and CDR2 from the germline V gene are MNHEY and SMNVEV (reference sequence). J gave up 5 bases and V 3 bases, and 5 bases lay outside the gene matches. CDR3 length: 15 amino acids. The DNA for the CDR3 is TGTGCCAGCAGTTTTAGCGGGGCAGGGACCGGGGAGCTGTTTTTT. It translates to CASSFSGAGTGELFF.

This clone was seen a single time. The chain links TRBV28 to TRBJ1-1; D remains unclear. There are 11 residues in the CDR3. Germline-derived CDR1 and CDR2 are MDHEN and SYDVKM. V lost 8 bases to trimming and J lost 1 base, with 5 bases between them. The CDR3 DNA reads TGTGCCAGCTGCGGGAACACTGAAGCTTTCTTT. Translated, it gives CASCGNTEAFF.

This chain joins TRBV28 and TRBJ2-7; D perhaps matches TRBD1 (6 bases). The CDR3 is 13 amino acids. CDR1 is MDHEN and CDR2 is SYDVKM in the germline V gene. Trimming cost V 8 bases and J 0 bases, with 11 bases left between them. CDR3 protein: CASRDRSSYEQYF. In DNA, the CDR3 is TGTGCCAGCCGAGACAGGAGCTCCTACGAGCAGTACTTC.

The rearrangement joins TRBV19 to TRBJ2-1; perhaps TRBD2 as D (5 bases). V lost 0 bases and J lost 4, with 7 bases in between. The CDR3 loop spans 14 amino acids. Per the germline V gene, CDR1 is LNHDA and CDR2 is SQIVND (reference sequence). The chain's CDR3 is CASSIDRGYNEQFF. CDR3 bases: TGTGCCAGTAGTATAGATCGGGGTTACAATGAGCAGTTCTTC.

This clone was detected only once. The chain couples TRBV30 to TRBJ2-3, with 10 bases identical to TRBD2. The length of the CDR3 is 16 residues. Germline V gene sequence: CDR1 GTSNPN, CDR2 SVGIG (reference sequence). V lost 1 base and J lost 0; bases outside the gene matches: 4. The CDR3 DNA reads TGTGCCTGGAGTGGTCGACTAGCGGGCAGCACAGATACGCAGTATTTT. It yields the protein CAWSGRLAGSTDTQYF.

V usage is TRBV18 and J usage is TRBJ2-3; perhaps TRBD1 as D (6 bases). The CDR3 extends over 17 amino acids. Per the germline V gene, CDR1 is KGHSH and CDR2 is LQKENI. Between the trimmed V and J ends, which lost 6 bases and 0 bases, there was a span of 19 bases. The CDR3 is CASSRRTGKTSTDTQYF. The CDR3 coding sequence is TGTGCCAGCTCGCGACGAACAGGGAAGACAAGCACAGATACGCAGTATTTT. The full variable domain, with the rest looked up from reference TRBV18 and TRBJ2-3, is NAGVMQNPRHLVRRRGQEARLRCSPMKGHSHVYWYRQLPEEGLKFMVYLQKENIIDESGMPKERFSAEFPKEGPSILRIQQVVRGDSAAYFCASSRRTGKTSTDTQYFGPGTRLTVL.

In nucleotides, the CDR3 is TGTGCCATCAGTGAGCCGGGACAGCATAATGAAAAACTGTTTTTT. Translation: CAISEPGQHNEKLFF. The chain is built from TRBV10-3 and TRBJ1-4, with 7 bases that match TRBD1. The germline V gene encodes CDR1 ENHRY and CDR2 SYGVKD. This CDR3 contains 15 residues. Trimming removed 2 bases from V and 4 bases from J; junction bases left unmatched: 4.

The chain couples TRBV10-1 to TRBJ2-7; TRBD2 matches 8 bases. V lost 6 bases to trimming and J lost 7 bases; unmatched junction nucleotides: 11. This CDR3 has 14 amino acids. The germline CDR1 and CDR2 sequences are WNHNN and SYGVQD (reference sequence). CDR3 region: CASSPSGTRGEQYF. The CDR3 DNA reads TGCGCCAGCAGCCCTTCCGGGACTAGGGGGGAGCAGTACTTC.

The chain joins TRBV4-1 to TRBJ1-4; 10 nucleotides line up with TRBD1. The CDR3 contains 16 residues. V shed 4 bases, J shed 8 bases, and the junction held 10 bases outside the gene matches. Germline V gene sequence: CDR1 MGHRA, CDR2 YSYEKL. The CDR3 DNA follows: TGCGCCAGCAGCCTCCCGGGACAGGGGAGAGGGGAAAAACTGTTTTTT. Residues: CASSLPGQGRGEKLFF.

The V gene is TRBV7-9, the J gene TRBJ1-1; D call uncertain. Germline V gives CDR1 SEHNR, CDR2 FQNEAQ (reference sequence). The CDR3 sequence is 13 residues long. Trimming left V 3 bases short and J 7 bases short, with 12 bases between. CDR3 in DNA: TGTGCCAGCAGCTTGGCGGCTCGTGGTGAAGCTTTCTTT. Translating it yields CASSLAARGEAFF.

The rearrangement uses TRBV27 and TRBJ1-1, with 7 nucleotides matching TRBD1. V shed 0 bases and J 4 bases; nucleotides not matched to a gene: 5. Germline CDR1 reads MNHEY; CDR2 reads SMNVEV (reference sequence). The CDR3 contains 15 residues. CDR3 sequence reads: CASSLSRTGGTEAFF. Here the CDR3 DNA reads TGTGCCAGCAGTTTATCCCGGACAGGAGGCACTGAAGCTTTCTTT.

The count of this clone is one. V gene TRBV9 combines with J gene TRBJ2-3; 8 bases line up with TRBD2. V gave up 1 base and J gave up 1 base; unmatched junction bases: 5. This CDR3 comprises 16 residues. The germline CDR1 and CDR2 sequences are SGDLS and YYNGEE. As DNA, the CDR3 is TGTGCCAGCAGCGTATCAGCGGGAGCGGGCACAGATACGCAGTATTTT. Translation gives CASSVSAGAGTDTQYF.

The rearrangement links TRBV5-6 to TRBJ2-1; no reliable D call. The CDR3 runs to 12 residues. The germline V gene encodes CDR1 SGHDT and CDR2 YYEEEE. V was pared by 0 bases and J by 8 bases, with 6 bases between. CDR3 sequence: CASSLGGYEQFF. The CDR3 nucleotides read TGTGCCAGCAGCTTGGGTGGCTATGAGCAGTTCTTC.

The chain recombines TRBV6-6 with TRBJ1-5; a possible D gene is TRBD1 (6 bases). The CDR3 spans 13 residues. Germline values: CDR1 MNHNY, CDR2 SVGAGI (reference sequence). With 4 bases removed from V and 6 bases from J, the gap between germline ends came to 10 bases. The DNA of the CDR3 is TGTGCCAGCAGTTTGGACAGTGCTCAGCCCCAGCATTTT. The encoded protein is CASSLDSAQPQHF.

J is TRBJ2-7 and V is TRBV11-2; TRBD1 aligns across 8 bases. This CDR3 spans 14 amino acids. CDR1 and CDR2 from the germline V gene are SGHAT and FQNNGV. The junction had 3 bases not matched to a gene; V was cut back by 1 base and J by 4 bases. This CDR3 is CASSLGQGAYEQYF. CDR3 DNA sequence: TGTGCCAGCAGCTTAGGGCAGGGGGCTTACGAGCAGTACTTC.

The V call is TRBV4-2, the J call TRBJ2-2; no clear D gene. Germline V gene sequence: CDR1 LGHNA, CDR2 YNFKEQ. Trimming pared 6 bases from V and 5 bases from J, leaving 16 bases between. The CDR3 has 15 amino acids. CDR3 loop: CASSDSLRETGELFF. The CDR3 DNA reads as TGTGCCAGCAGTGACTCACTCCGAGAAACCGGGGAGCTGTTTTTT.

The chain combines TRBV28 with TRBJ2-7, with TRBD1 matching over 9 bases. CDR3 length: 14 residues. V lost 6 bases, J lost 3 bases, and 6 bases stayed unmatched. Germline V gene sequence: CDR1 MDHEN, CDR2 SYDVKM. CDR3 nucleotides: TGTGCCAGCAGCCGACAGGGGGGAAACTACGAGCAGTACTTC. Translating gives CASSRQGGNYEQYF.

V gene TRBV15 combines with J gene TRBJ2-2; 7 nucleotides agree with TRBD2. V trimming: 7 bases; J trimming: 6 bases; junction bases outside the gene matches: 17. The CDR3 extends over 17 amino acids. Germline V gene lookup returns CDR1 LNHNV and CDR2 YYDKDF (reference sequence). CDR3 protein: CATTTLGAGVGAGELFF. CDR3 DNA: TGTGCCACCACCACCTTAGGGGCGGGAGTGGGGGCCGGGGAGCTGTTTTTT. The entire variable domain, with the rest obtained from reference TRBV15 and TRBJ2-2, is as follows: DAMVIQNPRYQVTQFGKPVTLSCSQTLNHNVMYWYQQKSSQAPKLLFHYYDKDFNNEADTPDNFQSRRPNTSFCFLDIRSPGLGDTAMYLCATTTLGAGVGAGELFFGEGSRLTVL.

The gene calls are TRBV27 and TRBJ2-7; 10 nucleotides align to TRBD2. The CDR3 contains 15 residues. Germline V gene sequence: CDR1 MNHEY, CDR2 SMNVEV (reference sequence). V lost 2 bases to trimming and J lost 4 bases; unmatched junction nucleotides: 5. This CDR3 is CASSLTGLASYEQYF. CDR3 bases: TGTGCCAGCAGTTTAACGGGACTAGCGTCATACGAGCAGTACTTC.

This chain joins TRBV9 and TRBJ2-2; 10 nucleotides line up with TRBD2. CDR3 length: 16 residues. Germline trimming cut 4 bases from V and 5 bases from J; bases unmatched to any gene: 8. CDR1 is SGDLS and CDR2 is YYNGEE in the germline V gene. CDR3 protein: CASSTPSGRVTGELFF. CDR3 coding DNA: TGTGCCAGCAGCACCCCTAGCGGGAGAGTGACCGGGGAGCTGTTTTTT.

V is TRBV29-1 and J is TRBJ2-1; 11 nucleotides agree with TRBD2. The germline V gene encodes CDR1 SQVTM and CDR2 ANQGSEA. This CDR3 has 17 amino acids. With V trimmed by 6 bases and J by 5 bases, 15 bases remained unmatched. This CDR3 is CSVQGLAGGGSDNEQFF. The CDR3 DNA is TGCAGCGTCCAGGGGCTAGCGGGAGGAGGATCTGACAATGAGCAGTTCTTC.